This T cell receptor beta chain originates from a study of T cell changes during pregnancy in multiple sclerosis. V was pared by 4 bases and J by 4 bases, with 16 bases between. The CDR3 runs to 15 residues. Germline V CDR1 and CDR2: MGHRA, YSYEKL. Libraries were prepared by immunoSEQ multiplex PCR; TCRdb keeps only in-frame clonotypes and omits some of them. The sample lists tens of thousands of clones; about 90% were seen once. V usage is TRBV4-1 and J usage is TRBJ1-2; D is unresolved. The specimen comprised CD4+ T cells from peripheral blood mononuclear cells, sampled before pregnancy. This clonotype was sampled from a female donor with multiple sclerosis, enrolled in a pregnancy study. As DNA, the CDR3 is TGCGCCAGCAGCCGGTCGAGGTCGGCTTCCTATGGCTACACCTTC. Encoded protein: CASSRSRSASYGYTF.